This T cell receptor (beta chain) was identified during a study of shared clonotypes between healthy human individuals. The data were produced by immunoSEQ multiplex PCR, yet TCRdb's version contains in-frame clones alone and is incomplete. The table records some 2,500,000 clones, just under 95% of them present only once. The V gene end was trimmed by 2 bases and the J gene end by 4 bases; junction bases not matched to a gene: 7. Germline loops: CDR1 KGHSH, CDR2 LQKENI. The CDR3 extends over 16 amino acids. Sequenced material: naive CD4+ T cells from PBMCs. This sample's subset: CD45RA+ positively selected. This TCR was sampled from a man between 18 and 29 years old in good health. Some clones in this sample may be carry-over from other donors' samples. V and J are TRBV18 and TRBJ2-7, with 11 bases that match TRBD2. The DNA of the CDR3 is TGTGCCAGCTCACCATTTAGCGGGAGGGCCGTGTACGAGCAGTACTTC. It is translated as CASSPFSGRAVYEQYF.